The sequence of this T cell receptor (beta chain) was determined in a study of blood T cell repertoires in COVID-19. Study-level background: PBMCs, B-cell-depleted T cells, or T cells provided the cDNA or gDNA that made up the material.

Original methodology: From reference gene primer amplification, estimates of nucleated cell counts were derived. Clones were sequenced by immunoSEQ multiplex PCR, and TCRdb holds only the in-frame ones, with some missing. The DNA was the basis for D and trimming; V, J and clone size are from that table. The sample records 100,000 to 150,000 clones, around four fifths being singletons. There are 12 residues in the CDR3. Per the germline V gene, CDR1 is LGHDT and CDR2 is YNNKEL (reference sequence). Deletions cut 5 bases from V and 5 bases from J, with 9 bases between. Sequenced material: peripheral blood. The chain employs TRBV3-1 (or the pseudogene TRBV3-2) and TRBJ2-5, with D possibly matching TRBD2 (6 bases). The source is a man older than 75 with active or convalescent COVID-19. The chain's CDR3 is CASSSRGETQYF. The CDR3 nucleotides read TGTGCCAGCAGCTCACGGGGGGAGACCCAGTACTTC.